This T cell receptor beta chain comes out of a study of blood T cell repertoires in COVID-19. Turning to the study itself: The study drew acute and convalescent COVID-19 samples from the United States, Italy and Spain. T cells, B-cell-depleted T cells, or PBMCs supplied cDNA or gDNA.

Original methodology: Using reference gene primer amplification, nucleated cell counts were estimated. The table came from immunoSEQ multiplex PCR; TCRdb's copy has only in-frame clones and leaves some out. The V and J calls and clone size were taken over from that table, and D and trimming were inferred from the DNA. Of around 100,000 clones in the sample, about 91% are singletons; the top ten hold 5%. The specimen was peripheral blood. This clonotype was obtained from a human donor in a cohort sampled during active COVID-19.

CDR3 in amino acids: CASSLAGNTEAFF. As DNA, the CDR3 is TGTGCCAGCAGCTTAGCGGGGAACACTGAAGCTTTCTTT. The chain recombines TRBV11-2 with TRBJ1-1; the D is unclear. The CDR3 contains 13 residues. The germline V gene has CDR1 SGHAT and CDR2 FQNNGV. V shed 1 base and J shed 1 base, with 4 bases lying between them.